This TCR beta chain was documented in a study of OX40 agonist ivuxolimab in advanced cancers. Study background: While on treatment, patients had intravenous ivuxolimab at 0.01 to 10 mg/kg every 2 weeks. Patients enrolled in dose escalation were diagnosed with hepatocellular carcinoma, melanoma, renal cell or head and neck cancer.

V was clipped by 1 base and J by 0 bases, with 4 bases between them. The CDR3 contains 14 residues. Germline CDR1 is LNHDA and CDR2 is SQIVND (reference sequence). Assay used: immunoSEQ multiplex PCR; TCRdb lists only in-frame clones, some missing. The table includes around 34,000 clones, around four fifths detected once. The origin of this receptor is an adult with an advanced solid tumor such as melanoma, head and neck, liver or kidney cancer. The J gene is TRBJ1-3, the V gene TRBV19, with D unresolved. The sample in question was CD4+ or CD8+ T cells sorted from blood, obtained in a trial of the OX40 agonist ivuxolimab. The CDR3 spells CASSIGFSGNTIYF. The CDR3 DNA reads as TGTGCCAGTAGTATAGGCTTCTCTGGAAACACCATATATTTT.